Shown below are 22 T cell receptor beta chains from a single sample sequenced in a study of T cells after yellow fever vaccination. MiXCR was run by TCRdb on the 5' RACE reads, yielding one entry per CDR3 protein. The sample has over 250,000 distinct CDR3 sequences, around 5.2% seen once. Sequences were derived from CD4+ T cells sorted from PBMCs, sampled on the day of the yellow fever booster vaccination. The source is a man aged 18 to 29 who received the YFV17D yellow fever vaccine.

This clonotype was counted between two and nine times. The chain recombines TRBV5-1 with TRBJ2-5; 15 bases match TRBD2. From germline, CDR1 is SGHRS and CDR2 YFSETQ. The CDR3 contains 17 residues. The ends lost 3 bases at V and 5 bases at J; junction bases unmatched: 8. CDR3 DNA sequence: TGCGCCAGCAGCTCTGGACTAGCGGGGGGGCCATGGGAGACCCAGTACTTC. Protein product: CASSSGLAGGPWETQYF.

The chain recombines TRBV5-1 with TRBJ2-4; 9 bases match TRBD1. Unmatched junction bases numbered 4, after V lost 3 bases and J lost 3 bases. The germline gives CDR1 SGHRS, CDR2 YFSETQ. This CDR3 spans 15 amino acids. The CDR3 sequence is CASSSGQGFKNIQYF. CDR3 bases: TGCGCCAGCAGCTCCGGACAGGGGTTCAAAAACATTCAGTACTTC. The whole variable domain, filled in from reference TRBV5-1 and TRBJ2-4, reads KAGVTQTPRYLIKTRGQQVTLSCSPISGHRSVSWYQQTPGQGLQFLFEYFSETQRNKGNFPGRFSGRQFSNSRSEMNVSTLELGDSALYLCASSSGQGFKNIQYFGAGTRLSVL.

This clonotype was counted between two and nine times. The chain uses TRBV5-1 and TRBJ2-6, with D perhaps assigned TRBD1 or TRBD2 (7 bases each). This CDR3 is built from 18 residues. Trimming removed 5 bases from V and 3 bases from J, with 21 bases in between. Germline CDR1 and CDR2: SGHRS and YFSETQ. In DNA, the CDR3 is TGCGCCAGCAGATCCCCGGGGAGGGGGCTGTTTGGGGCCAACGTCCTGACTTTC. Amino acid sequence: CASRSPGRGLFGANVLTF.

This rearrangement joins TRBV11-3 to TRBJ2-1; 7 nucleotides line up with TRBD1. The CDR3 spans 15 residues. Unmatched junction bases numbered 11, after V lost 5 bases and J lost 7 bases. CDR1 and CDR2 from the germline V gene are SGHNT and YENEEA. DNA of the CDR3: TGTGCCAGCAGCCGAACAGGGGCCCGATTAAATGAGCAGTTCTTC. The encoded protein is CASSRTGARLNEQFF.

The CDR3 region has the DNA TGTGCCAGCAGCTTGTATCTACCCCGGGCTCACGGGGGGGAGCTGTTTTTT. It codes for CASSLYLPRAHGGELFF. The chain carries TRBV7-2 and TRBJ2-2; D remains unclear. Germline lookup yields CDR1 SGHTA and CDR2 FQGNSA. Trimming cost V 3 bases and J 8 bases, with 22 bases left between them. The CDR3 contains 17 residues.

V is TRBV6-5 and J is TRBJ1-2; the D gene is possibly TRBD1 (5 bases). V was cut by 6 bases and J by 2 bases, with 7 bases left in between. Germline V gene data show CDR1 as MNHEY and CDR2 as SVGAGI. The CDR3 length is 12 residues. The CDR3 sequence: CASRWGNYGYTF. DNA of the CDR3: TGTGCCAGCAGATGGGGGAACTATGGCTACACCTTC.

About this clonotype: One end of the junction does not line up with germline, which may come from a read error. The V and J genes are TRBV7-7 and TRBJ2-1; perhaps TRBD2 as D (5 bases). CDR1 is SSHAT, CDR2 FNYEAQ, per germline (reference sequence). CDR3 size: 13 residues. The CDR3 DNA follows: TGTGCTAGCAGCCCCGGGGATCGGAATGAGCAGTTCTTC. Protein sequence: CASSPGDRNEQFF.

This clonotype occurred many times. The chain recombines TRBV3-1 with TRBJ1-5; 8 nucleotides agree with TRBD1. The V segment lost 3 bases and the J segment 7 bases; nucleotides outside the gene matches: 11. This CDR3 spans 16 amino acids. The germline gives CDR1 LGHDT, CDR2 YNNKEL (reference sequence). CDR3 DNA: TGTGCCAGCAGCCAGTCCGACAGGGGCTTTGGACAGCCCCAGCATTTT. It translates to CASSQSDRGFGQPQHF. Filled out from reference TRBV3-1 and TRBJ1-5, the complete variable domain reads DTAVSQTPKYLVTQMGNDKSIKCEQNLGHDTMYWYKQDSKKFLKIMFSYNNKELIINETVPNRFSPKSPDKAHLNLHINSLELGDSAVYFCASSQSDRGFGQPQHFGDGTRLSIL.

This clonotype has a handful of counts. The chain joins TRBV10-3 to TRBJ2-1; tentative D call: TRBD2 (6 bases). CDR3 length equals 13 residues. Trimming left V 3 bases short and J 9 bases short, with 12 bases between. CDR1 is ENHRY, CDR2 SYGVKD, per germline. The CDR3 DNA reads as TGTGCCATCAGTGAAGCACTAGCCGGTGAGCAGTTCTTC. It yields the protein CAISEALAGEQFF.

The chain employs TRBV7-2 and TRBJ2-1; 14 nucleotides align to TRBD2. The CDR3 is 14 residues long. Germline lookup yields CDR1 SGHTA and CDR2 FQGNSA. The V segment lost 6 bases and the J segment 9 bases; nucleotides outside the gene matches: 4. DNA for the CDR3: TGTGCCAGCAGGCAGGGACTAGCGGGGGTTGAGCAGTTCTTC. Protein product: CASRQGLAGVEQFF.

The gene calls are TRBV27 and TRBJ2-5; D may be TRBD2 (6 bases). Trimming cost V 0 bases and J 6 bases, with 11 bases left between them. This CDR3 comprises 14 residues. Germline CDR1 is MNHEY and CDR2 is SMNVEV (reference sequence). The DNA for the CDR3 is TGTGCCAGCAGTTTATCGTGGGGGGATCAGACCCAGTACTTC. Its protein is CASSLSWGDQTQYF.

This clonotype was counted at least ten times. This chain connects TRBV5-1 to TRBJ2-1; tentatively, D is TRBD1 (6 bases). Germline V gene lookup returns CDR1 SGHRS and CDR2 YFSETQ. The CDR3 is 13 amino acids. Trimming shortened V by 4 bases and J by 7 bases, and 12 bases separated the two germline ends. The CDR3 is CASSTPQGNEQFF. The CDR3 DNA is TGCGCCAGCAGCACCCCTCAGGGGAATGAGCAGTTCTTC.

The chain employs TRBV7-2 and TRBJ1-2; D ambiguous. CDR3 length: 17 residues. Germline loops: CDR1 SGHTA, CDR2 FQGNSA. The V end lost 5 bases, the J end lost 4 bases, and 23 bases lay between the germline ends. DNA of the CDR3: TGTGCCAGCAGCCCGAAGGGTAGAGCCTCCGGTACCTATGGCTACACCTTC. The encoded protein is CASSPKGRASGTYGYTF.

V gene TRBV20-1 combines with J gene TRBJ1-5, with 7 bases fitting TRBD1. There are 15 residues in the CDR3. The V gene's germline CDR1 is DFQATT and CDR2 SNEGSKA (reference sequence). The ends lost 6 bases at V and 4 bases at J; junction bases unmatched: 12. Here the CDR3 DNA reads TGCAGTGCCGTCCTACGGGGACAGCCGAATCAGCCCCAGCATTTT. Protein: CSAVLRGQPNQPQHF.

The chain uses TRBV25-1 and TRBJ2-3, with 7 positions matching TRBD1. The CDR3 loop spans 15 amino acids. CDR1 MGHDK and CDR2 SYGVNS come from the germline V gene. The J segment lost 4 bases and the V segment lost 3 bases, leaving 7 bases of the junction unmatched. The CDR3 nucleotides read TGTGCCAGCAGTGATTCGAAGACAGGGTCAGATACGCAGTATTTT. Protein: CASSDSKTGSDTQYF. Using reference TRBV25-1 and TRBJ2-3 for the parts outside the CDR3, the full variable domain is EADIYQTPRYLVIGTGKKITLECSQTMGHDKMYWYQQDPGMELHLIHYSYGVNSTEKGDLSSESTVSRIRTEHFPLTLESARPSHTSQYLCASSDSKTGSDTQYFGPGTRLTVL.

This chain connects TRBV3-1 to TRBJ1-2, with D unresolved. V shed 0 bases and J shed 11 bases, with 13 bases lying between them. Germline V CDR1 and CDR2: LGHDT, YNNKEL (reference sequence). CDR3 length: 13 amino acids. CDR3 protein: CASSQDRNGFYTF. CDR3 DNA sequence: TGTGCCAGCAGCCAAGATCGAAACGGTTTTTACACCTTC.

In this sample, this clonotype turned up a few times. This rearrangement joins TRBV28 to TRBJ1-4; 10 bases fit TRBD1. With V trimmed by 5 bases and J by 6 bases, 3 bases remained unmatched. CDR3 length: 14 residues. Germline V lookup: CDR1 MDHEN, CDR2 SYDVKM. CDR3 DNA: TGTGCCAGCAGTCGACAGGGGGCGTATGAAAAACTGTTTTTT. Translating it yields CASSRQGAYEKLFF.

This rearrangement joins TRBV3-1 to TRBJ2-5; D is possibly TRBD1 (6 bases). V dropped 4 bases and J dropped 2 bases, with 20 bases sitting between them. This CDR3 has 17 amino acids. The germline CDR1 and CDR2 sequences are LGHDT and YNNKEL (reference sequence). The CDR3 bases are TGTGCCAGCAGCCCGAATCGAGCAGGGGCAGGTCAAGAGACCCAGTACTTC. It yields the protein CASSPNRAGAGQETQYF.

This clonotype was recorded many times. CDR3 bases: TGTGCCACCTCACAGGGCGATCTCTACGAGCAGTACGTC. Translation: CATSQGDLYEQYV. The rearrangement joins TRBV10-3 to TRBJ2-7, with D possibly being TRBD1 (6 bases). The germline gives CDR1 ENHRY, CDR2 SYGVKD. V gave up 10 bases and J gave up 3 bases, with 16 bases separating them. The CDR3 is 13 residues long.

As for this clonotype: A junction end diverges from the germline sequence, so it may reflect a read error. The genes are TRBV7-7 and TRBJ2-5; TRBD2 matches 11 bases. CDR1 SSHAT and CDR2 FNYEAQ come from the germline V gene (reference sequence). There are 16 residues in the CDR3. As DNA, the CDR3 is TGTGCTAGCAGCTTGAATAGCGGGGGGGCCGAGGAGACCCAGTACTTC. Amino acid sequence: CASSLNSGGAEETQYF. Looking up the rest from reference TRBV7-7 and TRBJ2-5 gives the full variable domain: GAGVSQSPRYKVTKRGQDVTLRCDPISSHATLYWYQQALGQGPEFLTYFNYEAQPDKSGLPSDRFSAERPEGSISTLTIQRTEQRDSAMYRCASSLNSGGAEETQYFGPGTRLLVL.

Only a few counts were recorded for this clonotype. The rearrangement uses TRBV4-1 and TRBJ2-5; D is unresolved. V was clipped by 5 bases and J by 5 bases, with 12 bases between them. In germline, CDR1 is MGHRA, CDR2 YSYEKL. The CDR3 spans 13 residues. CDR3 in DNA: TGCGCCAGCAGCAGATTATTTGGGGAGACCCAGTACTTC. Its protein product is CASSRLFGETQYF.

The table lists this clonotype with a few counts. The chain links TRBV5-1 to TRBJ1-1, with no clear D. The length of the CDR3 is 15 residues. The V gene's germline CDR1 is SGHRS and CDR2 YFSETQ. Trimming pared 0 bases from V and 4 bases from J, leaving 13 bases between. The CDR3 here is CASSLAWLGSTEAFF. CDR3 coding DNA: TGCGCCAGCAGCTTGGCATGGTTGGGATCCACTGAAGCTTTCTTT. The whole variable domain, filled in from reference TRBV5-1 and TRBJ1-1, reads KAGVTQTPRYLIKTRGQQVTLSCSPISGHRSVSWYQQTPGQGLQFLFEYFSETQRNKGNFPGRFSGRQFSNSRSEMNVSTLELGDSALYLCASSLAWLGSTEAFFGQGTRLTVV.